This T cell receptor beta chain was found in a study of T cell changes during pregnancy in multiple sclerosis. Turning to this clone: A junction end diverges from the germline sequence, so it may reflect a read error.

The CDR3 is 13 residues long. CDR1 is SNHLY, CDR2 FYNNEI, per germline. Here immunoSEQ multiplex PCR was the method, and the copy in TCRdb shows in-frame clones only, minus some. The data contain tens of thousands of clones, more than 90% of them singletons. This receptor was obtained from a female donor in good health, enrolled as a control in a pregnancy study. The material sequenced was CD4+ T cells from peripheral blood mononuclear cells, taken in the second trimester of pregnancy. The chain uses TRBV2 and TRBJ2-5; D might be TRBD1 or TRBD2, each matching 6 bases. The CDR3 DNA reads TGTGCCAGCAGCGAAGGGGGGCCAGAGACCCAGTACTTC. This gives the protein CASSEGGPETQYF. The full variable domain, with the rest looked up from reference TRBV2 and TRBJ2-5, is EPEVTQTPSHQVTQMGQEVILRCVPISNHLYFYWYRQILGQKVEFLVSFYNNEISEKSEIFDDQFSVERPDGSNFTLKIRSTKLEDSAMYFCASSEGGPETQYFGPGTRLLVL.